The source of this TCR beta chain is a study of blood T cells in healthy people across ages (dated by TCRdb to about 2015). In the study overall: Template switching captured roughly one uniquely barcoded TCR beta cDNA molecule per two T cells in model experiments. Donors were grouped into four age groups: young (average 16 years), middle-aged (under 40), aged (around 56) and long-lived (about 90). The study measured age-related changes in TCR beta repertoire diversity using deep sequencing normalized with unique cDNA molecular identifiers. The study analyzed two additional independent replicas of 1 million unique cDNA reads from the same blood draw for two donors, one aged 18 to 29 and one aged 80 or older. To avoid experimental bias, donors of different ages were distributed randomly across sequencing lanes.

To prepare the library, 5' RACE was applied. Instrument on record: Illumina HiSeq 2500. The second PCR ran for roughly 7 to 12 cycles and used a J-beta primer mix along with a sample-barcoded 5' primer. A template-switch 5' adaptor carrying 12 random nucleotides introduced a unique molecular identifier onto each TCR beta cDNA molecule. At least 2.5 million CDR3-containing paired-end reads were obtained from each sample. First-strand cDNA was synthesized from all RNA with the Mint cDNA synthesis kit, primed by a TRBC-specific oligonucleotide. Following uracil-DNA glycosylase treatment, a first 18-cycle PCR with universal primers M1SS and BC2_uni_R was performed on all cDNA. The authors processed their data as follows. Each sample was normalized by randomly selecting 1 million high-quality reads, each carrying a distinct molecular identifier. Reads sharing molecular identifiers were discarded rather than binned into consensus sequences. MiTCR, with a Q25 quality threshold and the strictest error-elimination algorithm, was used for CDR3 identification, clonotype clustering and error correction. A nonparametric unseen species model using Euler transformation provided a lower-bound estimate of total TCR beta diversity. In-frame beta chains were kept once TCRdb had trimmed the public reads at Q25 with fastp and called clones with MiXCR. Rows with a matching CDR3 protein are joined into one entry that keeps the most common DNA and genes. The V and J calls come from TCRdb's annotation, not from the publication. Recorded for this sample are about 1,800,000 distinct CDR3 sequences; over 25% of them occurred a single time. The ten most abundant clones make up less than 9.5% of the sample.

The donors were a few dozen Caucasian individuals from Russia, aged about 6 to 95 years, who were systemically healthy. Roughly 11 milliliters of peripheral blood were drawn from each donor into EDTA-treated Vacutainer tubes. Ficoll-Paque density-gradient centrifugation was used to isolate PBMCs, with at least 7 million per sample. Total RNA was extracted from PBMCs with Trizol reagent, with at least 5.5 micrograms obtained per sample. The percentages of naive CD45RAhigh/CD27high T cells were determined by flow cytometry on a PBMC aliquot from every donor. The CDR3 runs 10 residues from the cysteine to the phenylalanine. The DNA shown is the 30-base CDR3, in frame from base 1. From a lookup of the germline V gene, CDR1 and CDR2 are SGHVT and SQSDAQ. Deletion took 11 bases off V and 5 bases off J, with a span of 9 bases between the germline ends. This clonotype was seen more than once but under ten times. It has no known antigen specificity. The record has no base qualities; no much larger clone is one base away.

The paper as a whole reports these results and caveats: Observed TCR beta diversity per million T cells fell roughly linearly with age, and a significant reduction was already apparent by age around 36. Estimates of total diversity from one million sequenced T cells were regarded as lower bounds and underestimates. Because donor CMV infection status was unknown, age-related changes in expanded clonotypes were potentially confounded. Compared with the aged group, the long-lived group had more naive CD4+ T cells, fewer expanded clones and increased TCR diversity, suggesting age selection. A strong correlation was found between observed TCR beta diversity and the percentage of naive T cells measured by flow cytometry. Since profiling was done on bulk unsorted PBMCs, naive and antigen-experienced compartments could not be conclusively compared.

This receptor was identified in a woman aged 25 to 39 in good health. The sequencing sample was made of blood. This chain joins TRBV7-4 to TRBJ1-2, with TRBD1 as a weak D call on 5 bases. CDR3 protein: CARGGYGYTF. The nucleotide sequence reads TGTGCCCGGGGGGGTTATGGCTACACCTTC.